Each of the 15 T cell receptor beta chains below was sequenced from the same sample in a study of T cell repertoires in cytomegalovirus infection (dated by TCRdb to between 2018 and 2021). Sequencing was carried out with an Illumina HiSeq 1500. TCRdb trimmed public reads at Q25 via fastp, called clones via MiXCR and kept in-frame beta chains. Identical CDR3 protein sequences are pooled into one entry, listed with their most common genes and DNA. The sample profile shows a few hundred thousand distinct CDR3 sequences; approximately 15% of them were found once. In total, the top ten clones hold around 43% of the sample. What was sequenced was CD8+ T cells from PBMCs. These receptors came from a human donor in good health (CMV status not recorded). Some clones in this sample may be carry-over from other donors' samples.

This clonotype has at least ten counts. V gene TRBV6-5 combines with J gene TRBJ1-3; 9 bases line up with TRBD1. CDR1 and CDR2 from the germline V gene are MNHEY and SVGAGI. This CDR3 region has 20 residues. V lost 0 bases to trimming and J lost 0 bases; unmatched junction nucleotides: 12. The CDR3 here is CASSYSTKPGQGHSGNTIYF. Here the CDR3 DNA reads TGTGCCAGCAGTTACTCGACTAAACCGGGACAGGGCCACTCTGGAAACACCATATATTTT.

Many counts were recorded for this clonotype. This chain links TRBV7-3 with TRBJ2-3, with unresolved D. Germline V lookup: CDR1 SGHTA, CDR2 FQGTGA. The germline V and J ends were trimmed by 4 bases and 0 bases, with 8 bases remaining between them. The CDR3 has 14 residues. This CDR3 is CASSSMDSTDTQYF. For the CDR3, the DNA is TGTGCCAGCAGCTCGATGGACAGCACAGATACGCAGTATTTT.

At least ten counts were recorded for this clonotype. The chain carries TRBV5-5 and TRBJ2-1; D call uncertain. Per the germline V gene, CDR1 is SGHKS and CDR2 is YYEKEE (reference sequence). The CDR3 has 12 residues. V gave up 0 bases and J gave up 8 bases, with 6 bases separating them. The CDR3 DNA sequence: TGTGCCAGCAGCTTGGAGGGATATGAGCAGTTCTTC. Its protein product is CASSLEGYEQFF.

The chain joins TRBV13 to TRBJ2-7; 12 bases map to TRBD1. Germline CDR1 and CDR2: PRHDT and FYEKMQ (reference sequence). The CDR3 has 15 amino acids. V lost 5 bases, J lost 4 bases, and 6 bases stayed unmatched. The CDR3 is CASSPGQGAIYEQYF. The CDR3 bases are TGTGCCAGCAGCCCGGGACAGGGGGCTATTTACGAGCAGTACTTC.

Of note for this clonotype: Possible read error: a much larger clone is one base away. This chain joins TRBV12-3 or TRBV12-4 and TRBJ1-1, with 7 bases aligning to TRBD1. The trim removed 3 bases at V and 4 bases at J, leaving 14 bases unmatched. The CDR3 has 17 amino acids. CDR3: CASSFPGGASLSTEAFF. Written as DNA, the CDR3 is TGTGCCAGCAGTTTCCCAGGGGGGGCGTCTCTCAGCACTGAAGCTTTCTTT.

This clonotype was recorded at least ten times. This sequence joins TRBV4-3 and TRBJ2-7, with 11 bases that match TRBD1. This CDR3 has 15 amino acids. The V gene's germline CDR1 is LGHNA and CDR2 YSLEER. With 1 base clipped from V and 4 bases from J, the junction kept 3 bases outside the gene matches. The CDR3 coding sequence is TGCGCCAGCAGCCAAGTGGGGACAGGGGGTTACGAGCAGTACTTC. It yields the protein CASSQVGTGGYEQYF.

This clonotype was seen a few times. CDR3 sequence (DNA): TGCAGTGCTACCCCCGGGGACCCCTACGAGCAGTACTTC. Protein sequence: CSATPGDPYEQYF. The chain combines TRBV20-1 with TRBJ2-7; perhaps D is TRBD1 or TRBD2 (5 bases each). Germline V gene data show CDR1 as DFQATT and CDR2 as SNEGSKA (reference sequence). Trimming shortened V by 4 bases and J by 2 bases, and 12 bases separated the two germline ends. The CDR3 has 13 residues.

The V call is TRBV28, the J call TRBJ2-5; the match to TRBD1 covers 7 bases. Trimming removed 6 bases from V and 6 bases from J; junction bases left unmatched: 10. This CDR3 contains 14 residues. The germline V gene encodes CDR1 MDHEN and CDR2 SYDVKM. The CDR3 protein is CASRNRGVWKTQYF. CDR3 nucleotide sequence: TGTGCCAGCAGAAACAGGGGAGTATGGAAGACCCAGTACTTC. Drawing the rest from reference TRBV28 and TRBJ2-5, the complete variable domain is DVKVTQSSRYLVKRTGEKVFLECVQDMDHENMFWYRQDPGLGLRLIYFSYDVKMKEKGDIPEGYSVSREKKERFSLILESASTNQTSMYLCASRNRGVWKTQYFGPGTRLLVL.

This chain joins TRBV4-1 and TRBJ2-5; D might be TRBD2 (7 bases). V was trimmed by 0 bases and J by 1 base, leaving 15 bases between them. Germline CDR1 is MGHRA and CDR2 is YSYEKL. The CDR3 is made up of 17 amino acids. Written as DNA, the CDR3 is TGCGCCAGCAGCCAAGATTTGACGGGGGGCCGCCAAGAGACCCAGTACTTC. Translation gives CASSQDLTGGRQETQYF.

The V and J genes are TRBV27 and TRBJ2-3; 9 positions agree with TRBD1. Looked up from germline, CDR1 is MNHEY and CDR2 is SMNVEV (reference sequence). The trim removed 5 bases at V and 1 base at J, leaving 4 bases unmatched. This CDR3 spans 15 amino acids. The CDR3 loop is CASSTGTGRTDTQYF. In nucleotides, the CDR3 is TGTGCCAGCAGTACCGGGACAGGGCGCACAGATACGCAGTATTTT.

The sample holds a few counts of this clonotype. This rearrangement joins TRBV7-9 to TRBJ1-2; D unclear. CDR1 is SEHNR, CDR2 FQNEAQ, per germline (reference sequence). This CDR3 has 14 amino acids. Trimming shortened V by 1 base and J by 6 bases, and 12 bases separated the two germline ends. The CDR3 DNA sequence: TGTGCCAGCAGCTTAGGGGCTTTCGGGGATGGCTACACCTTC. Translating it yields CASSLGAFGDGYTF.

This sequence joins TRBV28 and TRBJ2-7; D is uncertain. Germline V lookup: CDR1 MDHEN, CDR2 SYDVKM. The length of the CDR3 is 12 residues. The V end was cut by 10 bases, the J end by 0 bases, with 10 bases between. Here the CDR3 reads CAISRSSYEQYF. In nucleotides, the CDR3 is TGTGCCATCTCTAGGAGCTCCTACGAGCAGTACTTC.

The chain joins TRBV29-1 to TRBJ2-2; D perhaps matches TRBD2 (5 bases). The CDR3 consists of 13 residues. V was pared by 5 bases and J by 7 bases, with 14 bases between. From germline, CDR1 is SQVTM and CDR2 ANQGSEA. The CDR3 here is CSVLTRGSGELFF. In nucleotides, the CDR3 is TGCAGCGTTTTGACCCGGGGTAGCGGGGAGCTGTTTTTT.

V usage is TRBV19 and J usage is TRBJ2-3; D perhaps matches TRBD2 (6 bases). The length of the CDR3 is 15 residues. CDR1 is LNHDA, CDR2 SQIVND, per germline (reference sequence). Trimming cost V 6 bases and J 3 bases, with 16 bases left between them. CDR3 protein: CASRSLEGETDTQYF. The DNA for the CDR3 is TGTGCCAGTAGATCGTTGGAGGGTGAAACAGATACGCAGTATTTT.

The table lists this clonotype with many counts. The chain recombines TRBV28 with TRBJ1-5, with D hard to call. This CDR3 is 15 amino acids long. Germline values: CDR1 MDHEN, CDR2 SYDVKM. V was clipped by 3 bases and J by 6 bases, with 15 bases between them. The DNA of the CDR3 is TGTGCCAGCAGTTTTTCCGGGTTCTACGGTCAGCCCCAGCATTTT. This encodes CASSFSGFYGQPQHF.